These T cell receptor beta chains were read from a single sample in a study of T cells in Graves' hyperthyroidism and ophthalmopathy. TCRdb ran MiXCR on the multiplex PCR reads and lists one entry per CDR3 protein. In the table there are fewer than 450,000 distinct CDR3 sequences, 17% of which are singletons. The sample comprised blood. Receptors originate from a woman in her 30s with Graves' hyperthyroidism that later progressed to Graves' ophthalmopathy. CDR3s include the opening cysteine and the closing phenylalanine or tryptophan. D genes are given only for firm matches. The size entry is marked missing in some rows and otherwise reads once, few, many or a size class.

d_gene: -; j_gene: TRBJ2-7; abundance: few; v_gene: TRBV7-9; CDR3nt: TGTGCCAGCAGCCCCACGAACGGCCTCGAGCAGTACTTC; CDR3aa: CASSPTNGLEQYF
d_gene: -; j_gene: TRBJ2-1; abundance: many; v_gene: TRBV27; CDR3nt: TGTGCCAGCAGTCTAACAGGGCCCTACAATGAGCAGTTCTTC; CDR3aa: CASSLTGPYNEQFF
d_gene: -; j_gene: TRBJ1-2; abundance: few; v_gene: TRBV7-9; CDR3nt: TGTGCCAGCAGCCGATTCTCACAGGCCTCCTATGGCTACACCTTC; CDR3aa: CASSRFSQASYGYTF
d_gene: TRBD1; j_gene: TRBJ1-6; abundance: few; v_gene: TRBV9; CDR3nt: TGTGCCAGCAGCGAGGGGGGAGGGACAGGGCGTTTACCCCTCCACTTT; CDR3aa: CASSEGGGTGRLPLHF
d_gene: TRBD1; j_gene: TRBJ1-2; abundance: many; v_gene: TRBV15; CDR3nt: TGTGCCACCAGCAGAGGGGACAGGATTTCCCCTTATGGCTACACCTTC; CDR3aa: CATSRGDRISPYGYTF
d_gene: -; j_gene: TRBJ2-7; abundance: few; v_gene: TRBV19; CDR3nt: TGTGCCAGTAGTATTCAGGGCGGCCTCCTGAGTCACGAGCAGTACTTC; CDR3aa: CASSIQGGLLSHEQYF
d_gene: TRBD2; j_gene: TRBJ2-7; abundance: -; v_gene: TRBV25-1; CDR3nt: TGTGCCAGCAGTGAGGGCGGGAGGGAGCAGTACTTC; CDR3aa: CASSEGGREQYF
d_gene: -; j_gene: TRBJ2-7; abundance: few; v_gene: TRBV7-9; CDR3nt: TGTGCCAGCACCCTCCCGACAGCTAGCTCCTACGAGCAGTACTTC; CDR3aa: CASTLPTASSYEQYF
d_gene: -; j_gene: TRBJ2-1; abundance: many; v_gene: TRBV9; CDR3nt: TGTGCCAGCAGCACCCGGAGTGGGGAGAACTACAATGAGCAGTTCTTC; CDR3aa: CASSTRSGENYNEQFF
d_gene: -; j_gene: TRBJ1-2; abundance: -; v_gene: TRBV30; CDR3nt: TGTGCCTGGAGTCTCACCCGAAACTATGGCTACACCTTC; CDR3aa: CAWSLTRNYGYTF
d_gene: -; j_gene: TRBJ2-3; abundance: many; v_gene: TRBV6-1; CDR3nt: TGTGCCAGCAGGAGGGCAGGGGTTCCAGATACGCAGTATTTT; CDR3aa: CASRRAGVPDTQYF
d_gene: -; j_gene: TRBJ2-3; abundance: many; v_gene: TRBV18; CDR3nt: TGTGCCAGCTCACCACCTTGGGCTAACACAGATACGCAGTATTTT; CDR3aa: CASSPPWANTDTQYF
d_gene: -; j_gene: TRBJ1-1; abundance: many; v_gene: TRBV13; CDR3nt: TGTGCCAGCAGCATTAGTTACCCTCTCTTCAGCACTGAAGCTTTCTTT; CDR3aa: CASSISYPLFSTEAFF
d_gene: -; j_gene: TRBJ2-1; abundance: many; v_gene: TRBV7-8; CDR3nt: TGTGCCAGCAGCTTCCGGACAACCTACAATGAGCAGTTCTTC; CDR3aa: CASSFRTTYNEQFF
d_gene: -; j_gene: TRBJ1-2; abundance: many; v_gene: TRBV2; CDR3nt: TGTGCCAGCTGGGGGGACGTGGGCTACACCTTC; CDR3aa: CASWGDVGYTF
d_gene: -; j_gene: TRBJ1-2; abundance: many; v_gene: TRBV5-1; CDR3nt: TGCGCCAGCAGCTTTGTCCCGGACACCTGGCAGCGGAACTATGGCTACACCTTC; CDR3aa: CASSFVPDTWQRNYGYTF
d_gene: -; j_gene: TRBJ1-4; abundance: many; v_gene: TRBV28; CDR3nt: TGTGCCAGCAGTTGGAGTACGACTAATGAAAAACTGTTTTTT; CDR3aa: CASSWSTTNEKLFF
d_gene: TRBD2; j_gene: TRBJ2-7; abundance: many; v_gene: TRBV18; CDR3nt: TGTGCCAGCTCACCACCGACTAGCGGGACCGAGCAGTACTTC; CDR3aa: CASSPPTSGTEQYF
d_gene: -; j_gene: TRBJ1-2; abundance: many; v_gene: TRBV20-1; CDR3nt: TGCAGTGCTAGAGATTCTCTGGCGGGGGGCTATGGCTACACCTTC; CDR3aa: CSARDSLAGGYGYTF
d_gene: -; j_gene: TRBJ1-3; abundance: -; v_gene: TRBV28; CDR3nt: TGTGCCAGCAGTTCGACCCGGACAGCCGGAAACACCATATATTTT; CDR3aa: CASSSTRTAGNTIYF